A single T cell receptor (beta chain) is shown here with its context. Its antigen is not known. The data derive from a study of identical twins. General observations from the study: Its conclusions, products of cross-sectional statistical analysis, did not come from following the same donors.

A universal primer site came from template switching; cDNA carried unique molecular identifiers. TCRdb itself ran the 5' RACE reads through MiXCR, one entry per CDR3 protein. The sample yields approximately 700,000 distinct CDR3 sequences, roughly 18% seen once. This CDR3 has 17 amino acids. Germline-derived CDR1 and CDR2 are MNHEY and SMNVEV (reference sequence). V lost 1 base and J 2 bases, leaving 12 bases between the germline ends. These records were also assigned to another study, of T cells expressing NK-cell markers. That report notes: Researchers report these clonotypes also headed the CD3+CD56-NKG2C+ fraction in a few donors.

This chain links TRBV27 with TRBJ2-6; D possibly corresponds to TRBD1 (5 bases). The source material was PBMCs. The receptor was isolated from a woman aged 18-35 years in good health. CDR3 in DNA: TGTGCCAGCAGTTTATATACAGGCGACCCTGGGGCCAACGTCCTGACTTTC. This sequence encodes CASSLYTGDPGANVLTF.